The present T cell receptor beta chain was sequenced within a study of cytomegalovirus exposure and HLA in healthy donors. Study observations and caveats: Later analysis placed DRB1 highest and HLA-C lowest in TCR association rates, which differed by HLA locus. The study labeled 180 or so TCR beta chains cytomegalovirus-associated.

As to this clone: What it recognizes is unknown.

PCR amplification relied on 60 Vbeta primers (plus 13 Jbeta primers). Method: immunoSEQ multiplex PCR; TCRdb's copy keeps in-frame clones and lacks some. The repertoire holds approximately 160,000 clones, with 77% as singletons. The sequenced sample consisted of PBMCs. The source is a woman under 40 in good health and CMV-seropositive.

CDR3 bases: TGTGCCTGGAGTGTCGGTTACAGGGAGAATTCACCCCTCCACTTT. This translates into CAWSVGYRENSPLHF. The rearrangement uses TRBV30 and TRBJ1-6; tentative D call: TRBD1 (6 bases). The CDR3 length is 15 residues. Trimming took 0 bases from V and 7 from J, leaving 13 bases between them. Per the germline V gene, CDR1 is GTSNPN and CDR2 is SVGIG (reference sequence).